This T cell receptor (beta chain) stems from a study of cytomegalovirus exposure and HLA in healthy donors. Germline V gene lookup returns CDR1 MNHEY and CDR2 SMNVEV (reference sequence). Trimming removed 2 bases at V and 1 base at J, with 8 bases between. This CDR3 has 14 amino acids. The PCR made use of 60 Vbeta and 13 Jbeta primers. Produced via immunoSEQ multiplex PCR; TCRdb's table is partial and in-frame only. This sample yields about 120,000 clones, of which about 76% are seen a single time; around 2.2% belongs to the top ten. The V gene is TRBV27, the J gene TRBJ2-5, with D possibly matching TRBD1 (5 bases). Sequenced: PBMCs. This sequence was found in a woman aged 40 to 49 in good health and CMV-seronegative. The CDR3 sequence is CASSLRGPQETQYF. CDR3 DNA sequence: TGTGCCAGCAGTTTAAGGGGTCCCCAAGAGACCCAGTACTTC.